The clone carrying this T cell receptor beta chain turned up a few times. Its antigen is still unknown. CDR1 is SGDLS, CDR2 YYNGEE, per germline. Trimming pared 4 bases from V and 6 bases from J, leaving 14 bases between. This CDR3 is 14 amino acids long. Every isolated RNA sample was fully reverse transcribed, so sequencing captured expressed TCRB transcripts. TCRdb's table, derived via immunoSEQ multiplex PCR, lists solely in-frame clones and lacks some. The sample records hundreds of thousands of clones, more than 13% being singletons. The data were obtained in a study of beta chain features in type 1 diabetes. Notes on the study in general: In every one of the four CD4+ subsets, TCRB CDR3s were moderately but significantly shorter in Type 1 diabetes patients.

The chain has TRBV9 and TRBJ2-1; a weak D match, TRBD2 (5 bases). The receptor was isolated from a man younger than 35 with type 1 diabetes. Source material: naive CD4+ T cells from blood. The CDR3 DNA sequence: TGTGCCAGCAGCTTTACGGCCCTAGCCAATGAGCAGTTCTTC. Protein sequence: CASSFTALANEQFF. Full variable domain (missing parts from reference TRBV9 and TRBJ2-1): DSGVTQTPKHLITATGQRVTLRCSPRSGDLSVYWYQQSLDQGLQFLIQYYNGEERAKGNILERFSAQQFPDLHSELNLSSLELGDSALYFCASSFTALANEQFFGPGTRLTVL.